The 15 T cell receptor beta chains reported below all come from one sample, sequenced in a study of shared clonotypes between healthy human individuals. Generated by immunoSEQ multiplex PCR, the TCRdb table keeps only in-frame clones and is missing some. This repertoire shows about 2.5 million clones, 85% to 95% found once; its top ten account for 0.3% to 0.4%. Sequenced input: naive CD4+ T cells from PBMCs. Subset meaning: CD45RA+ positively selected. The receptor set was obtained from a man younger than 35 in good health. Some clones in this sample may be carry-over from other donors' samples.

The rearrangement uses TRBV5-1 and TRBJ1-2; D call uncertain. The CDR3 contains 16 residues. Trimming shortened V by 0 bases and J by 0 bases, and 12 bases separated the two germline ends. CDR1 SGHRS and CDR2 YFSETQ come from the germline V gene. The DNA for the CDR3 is TGCGCCAGCAGCTTGGCCTCTGGGTCCACTAACTATGGCTACACCTTC. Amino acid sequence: CASSLASGSTNYGYTF. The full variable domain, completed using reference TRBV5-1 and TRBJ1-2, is KAGVTQTPRYLIKTRGQQVTLSCSPISGHRSVSWYQQTPGQGLQFLFEYFSETQRNKGNFPGRFSGRQFSNSRSEMNVSTLELGDSALYLCASSLASGSTNYGYTFGSGTRLTVV.

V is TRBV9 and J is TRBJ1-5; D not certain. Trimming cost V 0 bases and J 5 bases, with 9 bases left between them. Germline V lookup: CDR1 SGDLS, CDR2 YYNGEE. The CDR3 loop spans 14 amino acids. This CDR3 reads CASSVAAADQPQHF. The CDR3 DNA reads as TGTGCCAGCAGCGTAGCAGCAGCGGATCAGCCCCAGCATTTT.

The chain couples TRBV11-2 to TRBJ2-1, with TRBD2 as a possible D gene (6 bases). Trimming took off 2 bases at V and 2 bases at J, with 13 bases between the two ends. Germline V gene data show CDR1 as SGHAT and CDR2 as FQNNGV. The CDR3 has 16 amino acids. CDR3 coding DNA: TGTGCCAGCAGCTTAAACGTTTTAGCGGCCTACAATGAGCAGTTCTTC. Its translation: CASSLNVLAAYNEQFF.

In DNA form, the CDR3 reads TGTGCCAGCAGCTTCCAGGACAGTAGCAAGATGGGGACCCAGTACTTC. Translating it yields CASSFQDSSKMGTQYF. The chain links TRBV11-2 to TRBJ2-5, with a weak D call TRBD1 (6 bases). CDR1 and CDR2 from the germline V gene are SGHAT and FQNNGV. Trimming took off 3 bases at V and 7 bases at J, with 21 bases between the two ends. The CDR3 loop spans 16 amino acids. Based on the CDR3 plus reference TRBV11-2 and TRBJ2-5, the full variable domain is EAGVAQSPRYKIIEKRQSVAFWCNPISGHATLYWYQQILGQGPKLLIQFQNNGVVDDSQLPKDRFSAERLKGVDSTLKIQPAKLEDSAVYLCASSFQDSSKMGTQYFGPGTRLLVL.

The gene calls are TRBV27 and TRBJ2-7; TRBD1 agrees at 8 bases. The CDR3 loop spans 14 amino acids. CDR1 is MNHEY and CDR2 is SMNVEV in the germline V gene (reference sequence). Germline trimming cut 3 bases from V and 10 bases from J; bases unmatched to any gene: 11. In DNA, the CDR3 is TGTGCCAGCAGTTTTAGGAGGACAGGGCGCCCCCAGTACTTC. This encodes CASSFRRTGRPQYF.

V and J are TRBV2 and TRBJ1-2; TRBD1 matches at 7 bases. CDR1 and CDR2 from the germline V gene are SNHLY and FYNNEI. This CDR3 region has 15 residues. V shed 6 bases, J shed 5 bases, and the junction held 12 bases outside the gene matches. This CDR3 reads CASSPDRGRGYGYTF. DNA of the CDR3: TGTGCCAGCAGCCCGGACCGCGGCAGGGGGTATGGCTACACCTTC.

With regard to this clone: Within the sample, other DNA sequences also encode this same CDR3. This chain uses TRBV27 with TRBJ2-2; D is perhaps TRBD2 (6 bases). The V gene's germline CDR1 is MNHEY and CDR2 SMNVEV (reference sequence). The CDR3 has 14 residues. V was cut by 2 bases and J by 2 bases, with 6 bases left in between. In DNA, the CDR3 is TGTGCCAGCAGTTTAGGGACTAACACCGGGGAGCTGTTTTTT. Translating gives CASSLGTNTGELFF.

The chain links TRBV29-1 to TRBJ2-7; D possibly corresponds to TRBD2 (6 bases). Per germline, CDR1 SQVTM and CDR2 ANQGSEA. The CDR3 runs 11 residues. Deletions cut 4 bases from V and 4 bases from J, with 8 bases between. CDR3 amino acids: CSVGTIYEQYF. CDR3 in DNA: TGCAGCGTTGGGACTATATACGAGCAGTACTTC.

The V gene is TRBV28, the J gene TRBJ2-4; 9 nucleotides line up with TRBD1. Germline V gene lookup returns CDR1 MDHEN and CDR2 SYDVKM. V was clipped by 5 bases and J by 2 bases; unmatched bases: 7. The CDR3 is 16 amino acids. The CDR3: CASSALGQGPKNIQYF. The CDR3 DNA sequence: TGTGCCAGCAGTGCCCTTGGACAGGGGCCCAAAAACATTCAGTACTTC.

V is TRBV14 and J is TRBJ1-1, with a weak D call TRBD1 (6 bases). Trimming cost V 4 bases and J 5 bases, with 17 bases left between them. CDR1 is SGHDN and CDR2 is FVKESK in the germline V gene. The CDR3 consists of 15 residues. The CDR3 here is CASSPPRGGSTEAFF. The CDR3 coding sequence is TGTGCCAGCAGCCCACCTCGGGGGGGCTCAACTGAAGCTTTCTTT.

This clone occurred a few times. DNA for the CDR3: TGTGCCAGCAGCTTCCTGGGGACCGCGAACACTGAAGCTTTCTTT. It encodes CASSFLGTANTEAFF. The gene calls are TRBV11-2 and TRBJ1-1; TRBD1 might be the D (5 bases). This CDR3 is 15 amino acids long. The V and J ends lost 3 bases and 1 base respectively, with 12 bases between them. Germline CDR1 SGHAT, CDR2 FQNNGV. Using reference TRBV11-2 and TRBJ1-1 for the parts outside the CDR3, the full variable domain is EAGVAQSPRYKIIEKRQSVAFWCNPISGHATLYWYQQILGQGPKLLIQFQNNGVVDDSQLPKDRFSAERLKGVDSTLKIQPAKLEDSAVYLCASSFLGTANTEAFFGQGTRLTVV.

The CDR3 loop is CASRLAGAGDTQYF. DNA of the CDR3: TGTGCCAGCAGACTAGCGGGAGCTGGAGATACGCAGTATTTT. The chain uses TRBV5-4 and TRBJ2-3; TRBD2 agrees at 11 bases. The CDR3 consists of 14 residues. CDR1 is SGHNT and CDR2 is YYREEE in the germline V gene (reference sequence). V lost 5 bases to trimming and J lost 5 bases; unmatched junction nucleotides: 4.

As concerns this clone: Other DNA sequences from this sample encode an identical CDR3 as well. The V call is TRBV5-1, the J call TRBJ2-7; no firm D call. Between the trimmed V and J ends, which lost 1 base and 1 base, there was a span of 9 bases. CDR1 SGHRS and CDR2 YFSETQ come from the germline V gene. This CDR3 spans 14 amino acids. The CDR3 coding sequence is TGCGCCAGCAGCTTGATCGGCAGATCCTACGAGCAGTACTTC. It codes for CASSLIGRSYEQYF. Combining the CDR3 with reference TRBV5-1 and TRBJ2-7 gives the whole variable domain KAGVTQTPRYLIKTRGQQVTLSCSPISGHRSVSWYQQTPGQGLQFLFEYFSETQRNKGNFPGRFSGRQFSNSRSEMNVSTLELGDSALYLCASSLIGRSYEQYFGPGTRLTVT.

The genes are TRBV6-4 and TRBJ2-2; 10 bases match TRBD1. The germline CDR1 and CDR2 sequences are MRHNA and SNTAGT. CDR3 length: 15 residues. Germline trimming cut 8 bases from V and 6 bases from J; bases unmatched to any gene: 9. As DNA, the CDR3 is TGTGCCAGCTCTGACAGGGGGCGATTAGCCGGGGAGCTGTTTTTT. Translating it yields CASSDRGRLAGELFF.

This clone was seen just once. The CDR3 bases are TGCGCCAGCAGCTTTAGCGGGAGAAGATACGAGCAGTACTTC. Protein: CASSFSGRRYEQYF. This rearrangement joins TRBV5-1 to TRBJ2-7, with TRBD2 matching 9 bases. CDR1 is SGHRS, CDR2 YFSETQ, per germline. The V and J ends lost 2 bases and 4 bases, in that order; junction bases with no gene match: 4. The CDR3 sequence is 14 residues long.